This T cell receptor beta chain was profiled in a study of blood T cells in healthy people across ages. In this sample, this clonotype turned up a few times. The second PCR ran about 7 to 12 cycles with a sample-barcoded 5' primer and J-beta primers. TCRdb re-called the 5' RACE reads through MiXCR, storing one row per CDR3 protein. The repertoire holds approximately 680,000 distinct CDR3 sequences, with about 34% as singletons. The V gene lost 6 bases and the J gene lost 4 bases, with 15 bases spanning the gap. The CDR3 is made up of 15 amino acids. Per germline, CDR1 MGHRA and CDR2 YSYEKL. The TCR sequence derives from a woman of 80 years or more in good health. Material for sequencing was blood. J is TRBJ2-2 and V is TRBV4-1; perhaps TRBD2 as D (7 bases). Here the CDR3 DNA reads TGCGCCAGCAGACTCGGGGGGCAGGGCACCGGGGAGCTGTTTTTT. Amino acid sequence: CASRLGGQGTGELFF.